The 28 T cell receptor beta chains below were found in one sample sequenced in a study of T-cell reconstitution after alpha-beta-depleted transplantation in children. The TCRbeta library incorporated unique molecular identifiers. TCRdb independently ran MiXCR on the PCR reads; one entry per CDR3 protein. The table has around 96,000 distinct CDR3 sequences, 12% seen once. The sequencing here drew on PBMCs from the stem cell graft donor, taken from the stem cell graft. Every receptor here comes from a human donor who donated a stem cell graft to a child with inherited bone marrow failure.

This clonotype was counted ten times or more. The chain links TRBV5-1 to TRBJ2-3, with 8 bases fitting TRBD2. Germline V gene lookup returns CDR1 SGHRS and CDR2 YFSETQ. This CDR3 is 16 amino acids long. The V gene end was trimmed by 1 base and the J gene end by 2 bases; junction bases not matched to a gene: 6. The CDR3 nucleotides are TGCGCCAGCAGCTTGTTGGCTAGCGGGCACACAGATACGCAGTATTTT. It is translated as CASSLLASGHTDTQYF.

This clonotype was observed at least ten times. The CDR3 region has the DNA TGTGCCAGCAGTTACTCGACTTCTCGATGGCAGGCGAACTACGAGCAGTACTTC. Translating gives CASSYSTSRWQANYEQYF. The gene calls are TRBV6-2 or TRBV6-3 and TRBJ2-7; D remains unclear. There are 18 residues in the CDR3. Trimming stripped 0 bases from V and 3 bases from J, with 21 bases between. The germline CDR1 and CDR2 sequences are MNHEY and SVGEGT.

This clonotype was detected many times. This chain links TRBV5-1 with TRBJ2-7; 10 bases agree with TRBD2. The CDR3 runs to 15 residues. Germline V gene data show CDR1 as SGHRS and CDR2 as YFSETQ. With V trimmed by 3 bases and J by 0 bases, 3 bases remained unmatched. The CDR3 DNA reads TGCGCCAGCAGCTCGCTAGCGGGAGTCTCCTACGAGCAGTACTTC. Its protein is CASSSLAGVSYEQYF.

The chain employs TRBV30 and TRBJ2-5; perhaps TRBD2 as D (6 bases). This CDR3 contains 11 residues. CDR1 and CDR2 (germline): GTSNPN, SVGIG (reference sequence). The V end was cut by 3 bases, the J end by 4 bases, with 6 bases between. CDR3 nucleotide sequence: TGTGCCTGGAGGGGACTAGAGACCCAGTACTTC. Amino acids: CAWRGLETQYF.

This clonotype has at least ten counts. The V call is TRBV5-1, the J call TRBJ1-1; D unclear. Trimming pared 0 bases from V and 4 bases from J, leaving 10 bases between. The germline V gene has CDR1 SGHRS and CDR2 YFSETQ. The CDR3 covers 14 residues. The CDR3: CASSLVGYGTEAFF. As DNA, the CDR3 is TGCGCCAGCAGCTTGGTAGGGTACGGCACTGAAGCTTTCTTT.

There are many counts of this clonotype. The genes are TRBV5-5 and TRBJ1-5; no firm D call. CDR3 length equals 14 residues. The germline gives CDR1 SGHKS, CDR2 YYEKEE (reference sequence). V was clipped by 1 base and J by 4 bases, with 9 bases between them. Here the CDR3 DNA reads TGTGCCAGCAGCTTGATAAGTACTAATCAGCCCCAGCATTTT. This sequence encodes CASSLISTNQPQHF.

This clonotype came up a few times. The chain uses TRBV14 and TRBJ2-2; D remains ambiguous. Germline V gene lookup returns CDR1 SGHDN and CDR2 FVKESK. V dropped 0 bases and J dropped 3 bases, with 8 bases sitting between them. The CDR3 runs 15 residues. In DNA form, the CDR3 reads TGTGCCAGCAGCCAAGATTCATCCGACACCGGGGAGCTGTTTTTT. It codes for CASSQDSSDTGELFF.

This clonotype has a count of ten or more. The chain carries TRBV5-5 and TRBJ2-2, with D hard to call. V lost 0 bases and J 0 bases, leaving 6 bases between the germline ends. Per germline, CDR1 SGHKS and CDR2 YYEKEE (reference sequence). CDR3 length: 15 amino acids. The CDR3 loop is CASSLVSTNTGELFF. In DNA, the CDR3 is TGTGCCAGCAGCTTGGTATCCACGAACACCGGGGAGCTGTTTTTT.

This clonotype was recorded many times. The V gene is TRBV13, the J gene TRBJ1-1; maybe TRBD1 (5 bases). Trimming removed 5 bases from V and 5 bases from J, with 15 bases in between. This CDR3 has 14 residues. Germline V lookup: CDR1 PRHDT, CDR2 FYEKMQ (reference sequence). Written as DNA, the CDR3 is TGTGCCAGCAGCCACCGAAGGAGGGGTACTGAAGCTTTCTTT. Its translation is CASSHRRRGTEAFF.

This clonotype has at least ten counts. V and J are TRBV20-1 and TRBJ2-7; D gene ambiguous. CDR3 size: 13 residues. With 3 bases removed from V and 3 bases from J, the gap between germline ends came to 12 bases. CDR1 and CDR2 from the germline V gene are DFQATT and SNEGSKA (reference sequence). The CDR3 DNA follows: TGCAGTGCTAGCATCGGTAACAACTACGAGCAGTACTTC. Amino acid sequence: CSASIGNNYEQYF.

The table lists this clonotype with many counts. V usage is TRBV12-3 or TRBV12-4 and J usage is TRBJ2-1; D ambiguous. Trimming left V 5 bases short and J 8 bases short, with 7 bases between. This CDR3 region has 11 residues. The CDR3 is CASSPADEQFF. In DNA, the CDR3 is TGTGCCAGCAGTCCGGCGGATGAGCAGTTCTTC.

There are many counts of this clonotype. The chain combines TRBV20-1 with TRBJ2-5, with TRBD2 matching over 14 bases. The CDR3 sequence is 19 residues long. J lost 0 bases, V lost 2 bases, and 11 bases had no gene match. Per germline, CDR1 DFQATT and CDR2 SNEGSKA (reference sequence). This chain's CDR3 is CSARWEGLAGVAYQETQYF. For the CDR3, the DNA is TGCAGTGCTAGATGGGAGGGACTAGCGGGAGTGGCGTACCAAGAGACCCAGTACTTC.

This clonotype has at least ten counts. The genes are TRBV7-2 and TRBJ1-1; D is uncertain. V lost 5 bases and J lost 4, with 23 bases in between. CDR1 and CDR2 (germline): SGHTA, FQGNSA. CDR3 length: 17 residues. This CDR3 is CASSPVNNLGIGTEAFF. CDR3 nucleotide sequence: TGTGCCAGCAGCCCCGTAAACAACTTGGGTATTGGCACTGAAGCTTTCTTT.

The chain couples TRBV27 to TRBJ2-7; D not resolved. Germline V lookup: CDR1 MNHEY, CDR2 SMNVEV (reference sequence). V dropped 5 bases and J dropped 0 bases, with 11 bases sitting between them. The CDR3 has 14 residues. CDR3 in amino acids: CASSPIDNSYEQYF. The CDR3 nucleotides read TGTGCCAGCAGTCCGATAGACAACTCCTACGAGCAGTACTTC.

This clonotype was seen ten or more times. CDR3 in DNA: TGTGCCAGCAGCTTCACTGGGGATCTCTCTGGAAACACCATATATTTT. Its translation: CASSFTGDLSGNTIYF. The V call is TRBV9, the J call TRBJ1-3; the D is unclear. Trimming cost V 4 bases and J 0 bases, with 14 bases left between them. The CDR3 consists of 16 residues. The germline V gene has CDR1 SGDLS and CDR2 YYNGEE.

In this sample, this clonotype turned up many times. The V call is TRBV4-2, the J call TRBJ1-2; D call uncertain. Germline assignment: CDR1 LGHNA and CDR2 YNFKEQ. The germline V and J ends were trimmed by 7 bases and 3 bases, with 21 bases remaining between them. There are 16 residues in the CDR3. As DNA, the CDR3 is TGTGCCAGCACCCCAGAAAAGGGAGGGAGTTACTATGGCTACACCTTC. As protein: CASTPEKGGSYYGYTF.

This clonotype was counted at least ten times. This chain uses TRBV25-1 with TRBJ1-5; TRBD1 matches at 11 bases. The V and J ends lost 2 bases and 9 bases, in that order; junction bases with no gene match: 3. The CDR3 has 14 residues. Germline V CDR1 and CDR2: MGHDK, SYGVNS. The CDR3 here is CASSEGTGGLPQHF. The CDR3 bases are TGTGCCAGCAGTGAAGGGACAGGGGGTTTGCCCCAGCATTTT. Looking up the rest from reference TRBV25-1 and TRBJ1-5 gives the full variable domain: EADIYQTPRYLVIGTGKKITLECSQTMGHDKMYWYQQDPGMELHLIHYSYGVNSTEKGDLSSESTVSRIRTEHFPLTLESARPSHTSQYLCASSEGTGGLPQHFGDGTRLSIL.

This clonotype appeared many times. The V call is TRBV5-5, the J call TRBJ1-6; D gene unclear. The CDR3 has 16 amino acids. CDR1 SGHKS and CDR2 YYEKEE come from the germline V gene (reference sequence). Trimming stripped 3 bases from V and 6 bases from J, with 16 bases between. The CDR3 loop is CASSSTLGIRNSPLHF. CDR3 nucleotide sequence: TGTGCCAGCAGCTCTACTCTTGGGATCCGTAATTCACCCCTCCACTTT.

This clonotype was observed many times. This chain joins TRBV7-9 and TRBJ2-7; no clear D. The V gene lost 5 bases and the J gene lost 4 bases, with 21 bases spanning the gap. This CDR3 spans 16 amino acids. Germline V gene data show CDR1 as SEHNR and CDR2 as FQNEAQ (reference sequence). In DNA, the CDR3 is TGTGCCAGCAGCGGAGCTCACAGTGGAAATAGGTACGAGCAGTACTTC. Its protein is CASSGAHSGNRYEQYF.

This clonotype was counted ten times or more. The chain has TRBV5-1 and TRBJ2-3; 11 bases line up with TRBD1. Per the germline V gene, CDR1 is SGHRS and CDR2 is YFSETQ. CDR3 size: 17 residues. The ends lost 4 bases at V and 2 bases at J; junction bases unmatched: 9. The CDR3 is CASSPGPGQGDTDTQYF. CDR3 coding DNA: TGCGCCAGCAGCCCAGGACCGGGACAGGGGGACACAGATACGCAGTATTTT.

This clonotype was found many times. The chain is built from TRBV5-5 and TRBJ2-6; D not resolved. From germline, CDR1 is SGHKS and CDR2 YYEKEE (reference sequence). This CDR3 comprises 15 residues. Trimming cost V 1 base and J 1 base, with 6 bases left between them. The CDR3 coding sequence is TGTGCCAGCAGCTTGCTGACGTCTGGGGCCAACGTCCTGACTTTC. Translating it yields CASSLLTSGANVLTF.

On this clonotype: This could be a read error, since a much larger clone is one nucleotide away. J is TRBJ1-1 and V is TRBV7-2; D unresolved. The V gene's germline CDR1 is SGHTA and CDR2 FQGNSA. The CDR3 is 14 amino acids. V lost 4 bases, J lost 8 bases, and 17 bases lay in between. This chain's CDR3 is CASSSTWEGSEAFF. The CDR3 region has the DNA TGTGCCAGCAGCTCGACCTGGGAGGGTTCGGAAGCTTTCTTT.

This clonotype has ten or more counts. The chain combines TRBV7-3 with TRBJ1-1, with D possibly matching TRBD1 (6 bases). Germline V gene lookup returns CDR1 SGHTA and CDR2 FQGTGA. This CDR3 has 15 amino acids. V was clipped by 3 bases and J by 1 base, with 12 bases between them. The CDR3 reads CASSLGTSRNTEAFF. The CDR3 DNA reads TGTGCCAGCAGCTTGGGGACATCCCGGAACACTGAAGCTTTCTTT. The full variable domain, its missing parts supplied by reference TRBV7-3 and TRBJ1-1, is GAGVSQTPSNKVTEKGKYVELRCDPISGHTALYWYRQSLGQGPEFLIYFQGTGAADDSGLPNDRFFAVRPEGSVSTLKIQRTERGDSAVYLCASSLGTSRNTEAFFGQGTRLTVV.

This clonotype was detected ten times or more. The chain is built from TRBV7-9 and TRBJ2-5, with D tentatively TRBD2 (6 bases). The CDR3 contains 16 residues. Deletions cut 5 bases from V and 2 bases from J, with 18 bases between. The V gene's germline CDR1 is SEHNR and CDR2 FQNEAQ (reference sequence). CDR3 loop: CASSPTRLAIQETQYF. The CDR3 DNA reads as TGTGCCAGCAGCCCTACGCGGCTAGCGATACAAGAGACCCAGTACTTC.

This chain joins TRBV6-2 or TRBV6-3 and TRBJ2-3, with D perhaps TRBD1 or TRBD2 (5 bases each). CDR1 is MNHEY and CDR2 is SVGEGT in the germline V gene. V was shortened by 7 bases and J by 0 bases, with 11 bases between the two germline ends. This CDR3 has 14 residues. CDR3 loop: CASTWGPSTDTQYF. The CDR3 region has the DNA TGTGCCAGCACATGGGGACCTAGCACAGATACGCAGTATTTT.

The sample holds many counts of this clonotype. The V and J genes are TRBV25-1 and TRBJ1-5; D not certain. The CDR3 has 16 residues. With 1 base removed from V and 0 bases from J, the gap between germline ends came to 10 bases. Germline CDR1 MGHDK, CDR2 SYGVNS. CDR3 DNA: TGTGCCAGCAGTGAATCCCGGGGAGGTAGCAATCAGCCCCAGCATTTT. Translated: CASSESRGGSNQPQHF.

This clonotype was picked up a small number of times. The J gene is TRBJ1-5, the V gene TRBV9; D might be TRBD1 (5 bases). Trimming shortened V by 0 bases and J by 4 bases, and 8 bases separated the two germline ends. The CDR3 has 14 residues. Germline V lookup: CDR1 SGDLS, CDR2 YYNGEE. In DNA form, the CDR3 reads TGTGCCAGCAGCGTAGGGGACGTTAATCAGCCCCAGCATTTT. Translated, it gives CASSVGDVNQPQHF.

This clonotype was counted ten times or more. The chain couples TRBV7-9 to TRBJ2-7; D remains unclear. The V gene's germline CDR1 is SEHNR and CDR2 FQNEAQ (reference sequence). The CDR3 runs 16 residues. Trimming removed 0 bases from V and 1 base from J, with 13 bases in between. The CDR3 reads CASSLALPTPSYEQYF. Here the CDR3 DNA reads TGTGCCAGCAGCTTAGCTCTACCAACACCATCCTACGAGCAGTACTTC.